The clone carrying this T cell receptor beta chain was found once. The sample is drawn from a study of blood T cell repertoires in COVID-19. Libraries were prepared by immunoSEQ multiplex PCR; TCRdb keeps only in-frame clonotypes and omits some of them. The table shows 250,000 to 350,000 clones, with around 89% occurring only once. CDR3 length equals 16 residues. Per germline, CDR1 SEHNR and CDR2 FQNEAQ (reference sequence). V lost 2 bases, J lost 3 bases, and 9 bases stayed unmatched. Material for sequencing was peripheral blood. V gene TRBV7-9 combines with J gene TRBJ2-5, with TRBD1 matching 7 bases. The clonotype was recovered from a man aged 25 to 40 with acute or convalescent COVID-19. CDR3 coding DNA: TGTGCCAGCAGCTTAATAAGGTCAGGGGGAGAAGAGACCCAGTACTTC. As protein: CASSLIRSGGEETQYF.